This TCR beta chain was sequenced for a study of cytomegalovirus exposure and HLA in healthy donors. Study-level points and caveats: The authors reported that TCR beta sequences could predict HLA-A and HLA-B alleles. These predictions were accurate for most subjects in the first cohort.

The CDR3 runs 14 residues. V lost 0 bases to trimming and J lost 5 bases, with 10 bases between them. The germline V gene has CDR1 WNHNN and CDR2 SYGVQD (reference sequence). In regard to this clone: Its cognate antigen is unknown.

It was with 60 Vbeta and 13 Jbeta primers that the PCR ran. Generated by immunoSEQ multiplex PCR, the TCRdb table keeps only in-frame clones and is missing some. The table shows 100,000 to 150,000 clones, with roughly 80% occurring only once. The clonotype originates from a female donor in good health and CMV-seronegative. The chain couples TRBV10-1 to TRBJ2-5; possibly TRBD1 for D (6 bases). Sequenced material: PBMCs. CDR3 amino acids: CASSESQGHETQYF. The CDR3 nucleotides read TGCGCCAGCAGTGAGTCGCAGGGGCATGAGACCCAGTACTTC.